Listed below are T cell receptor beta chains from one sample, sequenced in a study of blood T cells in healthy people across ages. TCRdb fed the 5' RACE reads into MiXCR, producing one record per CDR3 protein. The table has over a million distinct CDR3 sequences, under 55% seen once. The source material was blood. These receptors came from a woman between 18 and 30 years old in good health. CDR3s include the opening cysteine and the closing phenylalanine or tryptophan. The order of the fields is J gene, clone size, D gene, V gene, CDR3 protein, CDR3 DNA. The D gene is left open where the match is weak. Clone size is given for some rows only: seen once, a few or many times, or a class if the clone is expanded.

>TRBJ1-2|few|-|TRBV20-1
CSHSLRQEIVYGYTF
TGCAGCCACTCACTGAGGCAGGAGATCGTTTATGGCTACACCTTC
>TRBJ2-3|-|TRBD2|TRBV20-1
CSARTWTSGGADTQYF
TGCAGTGCTAGAACCTGGACTAGCGGGGGGGCCGATACGCAGTATTTT
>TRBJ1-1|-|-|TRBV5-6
CASSLYAGLNTEAFF
TGTGCCAGCAGCTTGTATGCGGGGCTGAACACTGAAGCTTTCTTT
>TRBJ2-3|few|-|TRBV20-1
CSARGGNTQYF
TGCAGTGCTAGAGGGGGTAATACGCAGTATTTT
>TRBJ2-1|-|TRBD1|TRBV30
CARGGVGTGFPNEQFF
TGTGCCCGAGGTGGAGTCGGGACAGGGTTCCCCAATGAGCAGTTCTTC
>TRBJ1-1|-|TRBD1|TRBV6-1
CTSWDRNTEAFF
TGTACCAGCTGGGACAGGAACACTGAAGCTTTCTTT
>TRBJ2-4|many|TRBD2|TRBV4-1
CASSQVAGAKNIQYF
TGCGCCAGCAGCCAAGTAGCGGGAGCCAAAAACATTCAGTACTTC
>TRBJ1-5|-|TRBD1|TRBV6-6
CASSRAGGVYSNQPQHF
TGTGCCAGCAGTAGAGCAGGGGGCGTGTATAGCAATCAGCCCCAGCATTTT
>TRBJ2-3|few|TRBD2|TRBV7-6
CASSLISPGGTQYF
TGTGCCAGCAGCCTGATCTCACCGGGAGGTACGCAGTATTTT
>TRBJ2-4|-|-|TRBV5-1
CASSSDIGLAKNIQYF
TGCGCCAGCAGCTCGGATATTGGTTTAGCCAAAAACATTCAGTACTTC
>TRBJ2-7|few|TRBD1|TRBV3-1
CASSQSTGGLNEQYF
TGTGCCAGCAGCCAGTCGACAGGGGGCTTGAACGAGCAGTACTTC
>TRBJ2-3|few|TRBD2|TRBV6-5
CASSQGLVAQYF
TGTGCCAGCAGCCAGGGACTAGTTGCGCAGTATTTT
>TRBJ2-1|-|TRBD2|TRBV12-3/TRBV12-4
CASSLRGPGGYNEQFF
TGTGCCAGCAGTTTAAGGGGACCGGGGGGTTACAATGAGCAGTTCTTC
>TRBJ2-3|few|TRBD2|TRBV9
CASSVTGTSVTDTQYF
TGTGCCAGCAGCGTAACCGGGACTAGCGTCACAGATACGCAGTATTTT
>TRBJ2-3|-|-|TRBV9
CASSVADSVWDTQYF
TGTGCCAGCAGCGTAGCCGACTCTGTCTGGGATACGCAGTATTTT
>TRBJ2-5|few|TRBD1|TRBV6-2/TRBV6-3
CASFGRGYETQYF
TGTGCCAGCTTCGGCAGGGGGTACGAGACCCAGTACTTC
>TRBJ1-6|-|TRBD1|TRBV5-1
CASSRQQGMDSPLHF
TGCGCCAGCAGCAGACAACAGGGGATGGATTCACCCCTCCACTTT
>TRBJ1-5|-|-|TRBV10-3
CAISPDSNQPQHF
TGTGCCATCAGCCCGGACAGCAATCAGCCCCAGCATTTT
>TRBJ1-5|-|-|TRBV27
CASSLRGVDQPQHF
TGTGCCAGCAGTTTACGGGGGGTAGATCAGCCCCAGCATTTT
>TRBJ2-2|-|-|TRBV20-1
CSAREISVNTGELFF
TGCAGTGCTAGAGAAATTTCGGTGAACACCGGGGAGCTGTTTTTT
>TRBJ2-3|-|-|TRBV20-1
CSVSPTSTDTQYF
TGCAGTGTCTCTCCTACTAGCACAGATACGCAGTATTTT
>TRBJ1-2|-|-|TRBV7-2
CASSFGPAPNYGYTF
TGTGCCAGCAGCTTCGGGCCGGCTCCTAACTATGGCTACACCTTC
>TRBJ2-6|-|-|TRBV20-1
CSARDLRRGANVLTF
TGCAGTGCTAGAGATCTCCGGCGCGGGGCCAACGTCCTGACTTTC
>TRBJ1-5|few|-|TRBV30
CAWSVGPSNQPQHF
TGTGCCTGGAGTGTAGGGCCTAGCAATCAGCCCCAGCATTTT
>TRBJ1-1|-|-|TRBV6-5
CASSRLRNTEAFF
TGTGCCAGCAGTAGGTTGAGGAACACTGAAGCTTTCTTT
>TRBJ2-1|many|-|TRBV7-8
CASSLVGLEQFF
TGTGCCAGCAGCTTAGTAGGGCTTGAGCAGTTCTTC
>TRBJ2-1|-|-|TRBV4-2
CASSQDKHEQFF
TGTGCCAGCAGCCAAGATAAGCATGAGCAGTTCTTC
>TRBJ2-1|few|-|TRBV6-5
CASTGKKSSYNEQFF
TGTGCCAGCACAGGTAAAAAGAGCTCCTACAATGAGCAGTTCTTC
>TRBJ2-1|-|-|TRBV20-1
CSARVAAEYNEQFF
TGCAGTGCGAGGGTTGCAGCGGAGTACAATGAGCAGTTCTTC
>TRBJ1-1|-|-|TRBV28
CASSSPTGGATEAFF
TGTGCCAGCAGTTCCCCAACGGGGGGGGCCACTGAAGCTTTCTTT
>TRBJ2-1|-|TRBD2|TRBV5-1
CASSSFMGLVPNEQFF
TGCGCCAGCAGCTCGTTTATGGGACTAGTGCCCAATGAGCAGTTCTTC
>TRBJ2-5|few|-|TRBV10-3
CAIRGEGVGQYF
TGTGCCATCAGGGGGGAAGGCGTAGGGCAGTACTTC
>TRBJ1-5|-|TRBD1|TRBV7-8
CASSSTNRGSNQPQHF
TGTGCCAGCAGCTCAACCAACAGGGGTAGCAATCAGCCCCAGCATTTT
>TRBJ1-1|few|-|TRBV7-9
CASSSRDIENTEAFF
TGTGCCAGCAGCTCGCGGGACATCGAGAACACTGAAGCTTTCTTT
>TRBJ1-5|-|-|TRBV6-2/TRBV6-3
CASSYILGGPQHF
TGTGCCAGCAGTTACATCCTAGGGGGACCCCAGCATTTT
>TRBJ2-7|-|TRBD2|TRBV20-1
CSATIAGALEQYF
TGCAGTGCTACAATAGCGGGAGCACTCGAGCAGTACTTC
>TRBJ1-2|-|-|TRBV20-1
CSASPYNYGYTF
TGCAGTGCTAGCCCTTATAACTATGGCTACACCTTC
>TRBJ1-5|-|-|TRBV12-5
CASGPGGENQPQHF
TGTGCTAGTGGGCCGGGGGGGGAAAATCAGCCCCAGCATTTT